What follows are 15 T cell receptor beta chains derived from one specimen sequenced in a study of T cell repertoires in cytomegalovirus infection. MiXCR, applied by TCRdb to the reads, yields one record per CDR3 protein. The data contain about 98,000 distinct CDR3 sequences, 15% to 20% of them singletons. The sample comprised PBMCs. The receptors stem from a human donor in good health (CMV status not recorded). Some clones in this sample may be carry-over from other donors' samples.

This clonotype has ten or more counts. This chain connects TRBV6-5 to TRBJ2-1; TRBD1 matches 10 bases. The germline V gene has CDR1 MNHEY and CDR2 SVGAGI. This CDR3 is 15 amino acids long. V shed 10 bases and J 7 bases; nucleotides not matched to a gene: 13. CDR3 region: CATYLTGGFPNEQFF. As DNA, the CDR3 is TGTGCCACTTACCTGACAGGGGGCTTCCCAAATGAGCAGTTCTTC.

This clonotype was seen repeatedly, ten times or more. The CDR3 sequence: CASSPRGIGSGYTF. The CDR3 nucleotides read TGTGCCAGCAGCCCGCGGGGCATTGGTAGTGGCTACACCTTC. V gene TRBV11-1 combines with J gene TRBJ1-2, with D perhaps TRBD1 (5 bases). V lost 5 bases, J lost 7 bases, and 17 bases lay in between. The CDR3 contains 14 residues. Per the germline V gene, CDR1 is SGHAT and CDR2 is FQDESV (reference sequence).

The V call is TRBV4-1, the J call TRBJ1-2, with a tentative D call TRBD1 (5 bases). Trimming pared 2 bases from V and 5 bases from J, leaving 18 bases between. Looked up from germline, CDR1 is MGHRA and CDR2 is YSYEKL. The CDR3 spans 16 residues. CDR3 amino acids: CASSQPGGRARYGYTF. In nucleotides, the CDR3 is TGCGCCAGCAGCCAACCGGGGGGGAGGGCTCGATATGGCTACACCTTC.

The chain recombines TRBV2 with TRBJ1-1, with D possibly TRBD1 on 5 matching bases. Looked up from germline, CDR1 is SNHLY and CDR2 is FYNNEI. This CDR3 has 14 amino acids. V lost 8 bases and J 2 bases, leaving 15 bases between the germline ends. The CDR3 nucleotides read TGTGCCAGCGCAAAAATCCAGGGAAACACTGAAGCTTTCTTT. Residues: CASAKIQGNTEAFF.

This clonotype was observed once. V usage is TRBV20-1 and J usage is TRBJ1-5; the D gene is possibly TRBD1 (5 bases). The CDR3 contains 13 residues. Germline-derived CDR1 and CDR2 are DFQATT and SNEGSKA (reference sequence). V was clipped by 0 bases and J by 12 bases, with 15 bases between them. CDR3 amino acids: CSARDARVGVQHF. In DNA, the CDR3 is TGCAGTGCTAGAGATGCCAGGGTTGGGGTCCAGCATTTT.

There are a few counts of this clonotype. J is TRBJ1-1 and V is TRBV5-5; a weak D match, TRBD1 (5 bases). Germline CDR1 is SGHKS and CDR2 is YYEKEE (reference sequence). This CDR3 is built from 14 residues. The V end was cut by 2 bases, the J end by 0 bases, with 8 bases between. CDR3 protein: CASSFGGLNTEAFF. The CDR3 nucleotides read TGTGCCAGCAGCTTCGGGGGATTGAACACTGAAGCTTTCTTT.

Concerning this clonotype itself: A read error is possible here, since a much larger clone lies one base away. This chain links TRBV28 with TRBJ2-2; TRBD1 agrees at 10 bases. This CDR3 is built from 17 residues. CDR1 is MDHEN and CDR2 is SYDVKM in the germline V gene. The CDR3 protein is CASRPERQGAGKGVLFF. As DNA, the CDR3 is TGTGCCAGCAGACCGGAGCGACAGGGGGCGGGCAAGGGGGTGCTGTTTTTT.

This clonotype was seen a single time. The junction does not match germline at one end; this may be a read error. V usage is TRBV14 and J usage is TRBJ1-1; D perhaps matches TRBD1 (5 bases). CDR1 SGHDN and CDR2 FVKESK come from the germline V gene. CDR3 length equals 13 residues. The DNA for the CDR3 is TGTGTCAGCAGCCAAGGGGCGAACACTGAAGCTTTCTTT. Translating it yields CVSSQGANTEAFF. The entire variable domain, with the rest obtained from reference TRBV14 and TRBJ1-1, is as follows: EAGVTQFPSHSVIEKGQTVTLRCDPISGHDNLYWYRRVMGKEIKFLLHFVKESKQDESGMPNNRFLAERTGGTYSTLKVQPAELEDSGVYFCVSSQGANTEAFFGQGTRLTVV.

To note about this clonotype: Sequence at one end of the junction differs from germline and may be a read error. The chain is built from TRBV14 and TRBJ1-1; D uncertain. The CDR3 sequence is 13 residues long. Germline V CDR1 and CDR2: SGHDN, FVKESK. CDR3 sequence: CASSQGANTVAFF. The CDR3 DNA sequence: TGTGCCAGCAGCCAAGGGGCGAACACTGTAGCTTTCTTT.

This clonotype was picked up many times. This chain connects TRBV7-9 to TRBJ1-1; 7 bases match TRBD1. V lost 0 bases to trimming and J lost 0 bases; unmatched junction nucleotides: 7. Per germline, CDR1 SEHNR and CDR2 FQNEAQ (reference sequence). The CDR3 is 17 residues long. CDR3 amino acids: CASSLAPGQPMNTEAFF. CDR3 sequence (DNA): TGTGCCAGCAGCTTAGCTCCGGGACAGCCCATGAACACTGAAGCTTTCTTT.

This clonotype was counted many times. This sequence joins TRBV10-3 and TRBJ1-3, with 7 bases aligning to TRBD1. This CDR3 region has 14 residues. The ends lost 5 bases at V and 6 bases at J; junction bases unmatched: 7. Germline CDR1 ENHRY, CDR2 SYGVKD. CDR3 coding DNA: TGTGCCATCAGTCGACAGGGAAGTGAAAACACCATATATTTT. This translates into CAISRQGSENTIYF.

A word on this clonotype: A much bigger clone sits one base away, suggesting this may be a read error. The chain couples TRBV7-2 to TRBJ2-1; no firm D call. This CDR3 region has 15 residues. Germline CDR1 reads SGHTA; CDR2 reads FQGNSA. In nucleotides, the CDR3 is TGTGACAGCAGCTTAGGCGTCCGAACCTACAATGAGCAGTTCTTC. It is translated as CDSSLGVRTYNEQFF.

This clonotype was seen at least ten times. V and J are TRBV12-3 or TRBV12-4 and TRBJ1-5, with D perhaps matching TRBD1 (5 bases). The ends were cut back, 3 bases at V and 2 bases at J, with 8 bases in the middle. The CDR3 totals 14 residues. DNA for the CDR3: TGTGCCAGCAGTTTCCAGGGAGGCAATCAGCCCCAGCATTTT. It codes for CASSFQGGNQPQHF.

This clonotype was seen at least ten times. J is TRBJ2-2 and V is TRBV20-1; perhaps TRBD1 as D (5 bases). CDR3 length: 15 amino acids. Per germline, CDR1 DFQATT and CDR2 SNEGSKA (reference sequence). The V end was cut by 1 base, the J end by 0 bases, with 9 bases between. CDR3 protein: CSARVGASNTGELFF. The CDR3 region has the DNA TGCAGTGCTAGAGTTGGGGCGTCGAACACCGGGGAGCTGTTTTTT.

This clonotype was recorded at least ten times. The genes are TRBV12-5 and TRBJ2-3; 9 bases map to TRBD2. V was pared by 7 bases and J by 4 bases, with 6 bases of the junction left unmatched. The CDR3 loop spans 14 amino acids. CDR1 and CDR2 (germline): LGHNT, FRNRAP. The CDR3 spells CASARGGASDTQYF. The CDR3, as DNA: TGTGCTAGTGCCCGCGGGGGGGCCTCAGATACGCAGTATTTT.